Shown below are 15 T cell receptor beta chains from a single sample sequenced in a study of T cell repertoires in cytomegalovirus infection. TCRdb itself ran the reads through MiXCR, one entry per CDR3 protein. The sample consists of 550,000 to 700,000 distinct CDR3 sequences, 35% to 50% of them appearing once. No cognate antigen is known for these TCRs. Sequencing was performed on cultured PBMCs, taken from culture after CMV antigen stimulation. These receptors were collected from a human donor in good health (CMV status not recorded). Some clones in this sample may be carry-over from other donors' samples.

The V and J genes are TRBV6-2 or TRBV6-3 and TRBJ2-7; D not certain. V was cut by 2 bases and J by 9 bases, with 14 bases left in between. The CDR3 has 13 residues. The germline V gene has CDR1 MNHEY and CDR2 SVGEGT. CDR3 amino acids: CASSYGDTIPQYF. The CDR3 DNA reads TGTGCCAGCAGTTACGGAGACACCATACCGCAGTACTTC.

This clonotype appeared once. The V call is TRBV6-1, the J call TRBJ2-3, with a possible D match to TRBD2 (7 bases). Trimming removed 1 base from V and 2 bases from J, with 13 bases in between. CDR1 is MNHNS and CDR2 is SASEGT in the germline V gene. CDR3 length equals 16 residues. The CDR3 protein is CASSEGGGVITDTQYF. CDR3 in DNA: TGTGCCAGCAGTGAAGGAGGGGGGGTTATCACAGATACGCAGTATTTT.

The rearrangement links TRBV6-4 to TRBJ2-3; no clear D. The ends were cut back, 2 bases at V and 1 base at J, with 4 bases in the middle. Germline V gives CDR1 MRHNA, CDR2 SNTAGT. The CDR3 is 13 residues long. The CDR3 region is CASSDQRTDTQYF. CDR3 DNA: TGTGCCAGCAGTGACCAGCGCACAGATACGCAGTATTTT.

The V call is TRBV5-4, the J call TRBJ2-1; 8 nucleotides agree with TRBD2. This CDR3 is 15 amino acids long. Trimming took 4 bases from V and 7 from J; bases not matched to a gene: 10. Germline V gene sequence: CDR1 SGHNT, CDR2 YYREEE (reference sequence). CDR3 in DNA: TGTGCCAGCAGCCCGGGGGGGGCGCGTCGGAATGAGCAGTTCTTC. Translating gives CASSPGGARRNEQFF.

This clonotype was counted a few times. The V and J genes are TRBV7-2 and TRBJ2-3, with 12 bases lining up with TRBD2. Trimming cost V 2 bases and J 5 bases; bases outside gene matches: 11. In germline, CDR1 is SGHTA, CDR2 FQGNSA. The CDR3 extends over 18 amino acids. This CDR3 is CASSLNSASGGAGDTQYF. CDR3 nucleotides: TGTGCCAGCAGCTTAAATAGTGCTAGCGGGGGGGCAGGAGATACGCAGTATTTT. Full variable domain (remainder filled in from reference TRBV7-2 and TRBJ2-3): GAGVSQSPSNKVTEKGKDVELRCDPISGHTALYWYRQSLGQGLEFLIYFQGNSAPDKSGLPSDRFSAERTGGSVSTLTIQRTQQEDSAVYLCASSLNSASGGAGDTQYFGPGTRLTVL.

This rearrangement joins TRBV4-1 to TRBJ2-1; D unclear. Germline values: CDR1 MGHRA, CDR2 YSYEKL. The CDR3 sequence is 13 residues long. With 1 base removed from V and 9 bases from J, the gap between germline ends came to 10 bases. The CDR3 nucleotides read TGCGCCAGCAGCCAAGTAGTGGGCCTTGAGCAGTTCTTC. Translation: CASSQVVGLEQFF.

This clonotype has more than one count but fewer than ten. The genes are TRBV7-8 and TRBJ2-3; 8 bases are a match to TRBD2. V trimming: 2 bases; J trimming: 5 bases; junction bases outside the gene matches: 12. The CDR3 runs to 17 residues. The germline V gene has CDR1 SGHVS and CDR2 FQNEAQ. Here the CDR3 DNA reads TGTGCCAGCAGCTTACCCTACGAGCGGGAGCGCGTAGATACGCAGTATTTT. This sequence encodes CASSLPYERERVDTQYF.

The chain links TRBV20-1 to TRBJ1-5; 7 nucleotides line up with TRBD1. The V segment lost 6 bases and the J segment 8 bases; nucleotides outside the gene matches: 10. CDR3 length equals 13 residues. CDR1 is DFQATT, CDR2 SNEGSKA, per germline (reference sequence). This chain's CDR3 is CSAHRGGAEPQHF. CDR3 nucleotides: TGCAGTGCCCACAGAGGGGGCGCGGAGCCCCAGCATTTT.

The chain recombines TRBV7-4 with TRBJ2-7, with D unresolved. Germline values: CDR1 SGHVT, CDR2 SQSDAQ. Trimming cost V 2 bases and J 7 bases, with 12 bases left between them. CDR3 length: 13 residues. CDR3: CASSLSPVREQYF. Here the CDR3 DNA reads TGTGCCAGCAGCTTAAGTCCCGTGAGGGAGCAGTACTTC. Based on the CDR3 plus reference TRBV7-4 and TRBJ2-7, the full variable domain is GAGVSQSPRYKVAKRGRDVALRCDSISGHVTLYWYRQTLGQGSEVLTYSQSDAQRDKSGRPSGRFSAERPERSVSTLKIQRTEQGDSAVYLCASSLSPVREQYFGPGTRLTVT.

The CDR3 reads CASSTSGGGISSYEQYF. DNA for the CDR3: TGTGCCAGCAGCACCTCTGGGGGGGGGATAAGCTCCTACGAGCAGTACTTC. The rearrangement uses TRBV7-2 and TRBJ2-7, with TRBD2 identical over 7 bases. The CDR3 length is 17 residues. Losses at the gene ends were 5 bases for V and 0 bases for J; bases not matched to a gene: 13. CDR1 is SGHTA and CDR2 is FQGNSA in the germline V gene.

This clonotype was counted once. This chain joins TRBV24-1 and TRBJ2-1; 8 bases align to TRBD1. CDR3 length: 15 amino acids. From germline, CDR1 is KGHDR and CDR2 SFDVKD. Trimming took 6 bases from V and 3 from J; bases not matched to a gene: 6. As DNA, the CDR3 is TGTGCCACCAGTAGAGCAGGACAGGGCTACAATGAGCAGTTCTTC. Protein: CATSRAGQGYNEQFF.

There are a few counts of this clonotype. This chain links TRBV19 with TRBJ1-5; D is uncertain. CDR1 LNHDA and CDR2 SQIVND come from the germline V gene (reference sequence). The CDR3 is 15 residues long. V was trimmed by 6 bases and J by 4 bases, leaving 16 bases between them. The CDR3 region is CASSRRAGTNQPQHF. The CDR3 region has the DNA TGTGCCAGTAGCCGGCGGGCAGGAACAAATCAGCCCCAGCATTTT.

The chain combines TRBV10-3 with TRBJ2-3; D uncertain. This CDR3 spans 15 amino acids. From germline, CDR1 is ENHRY and CDR2 SYGVKD. Between the trimmed V and J ends, which lost 7 bases and 1 base, there was a span of 15 bases. CDR3 nucleotide sequence: TGTGCCATCAATAGTCCGGGCGCCCGCACAGATACGCAGTATTTT. This gives the protein CAINSPGARTDTQYF.

This chain links TRBV4-1 with TRBJ2-1, with 9 bases identical to TRBD2. The CDR3 is 15 residues long. Germline CDR1 and CDR2: MGHRA and YSYEKL. V lost 3 bases, J lost 8 bases, and 8 bases stayed unmatched. The DNA of the CDR3 is TGCGCCAGCAGCCAGTTGGGGACTAGCCCCGATGAGCAGTTCTTC. Protein: CASSQLGTSPDEQFF.

J is TRBJ2-3 and V is TRBV6-2 or TRBV6-3, with D possibly being TRBD1 or TRBD2 (5 bases each). The CDR3 has 18 residues. The germline gives CDR1 MNHEY, CDR2 SVGEGT. The ends were cut back, 0 bases at V and 0 bases at J, with 16 bases in the middle. The CDR3 sequence: CASSYSRDGTISTDTQYF. In DNA form, the CDR3 reads TGTGCCAGCAGTTACTCGAGAGACGGGACGATAAGCACAGATACGCAGTATTTT.